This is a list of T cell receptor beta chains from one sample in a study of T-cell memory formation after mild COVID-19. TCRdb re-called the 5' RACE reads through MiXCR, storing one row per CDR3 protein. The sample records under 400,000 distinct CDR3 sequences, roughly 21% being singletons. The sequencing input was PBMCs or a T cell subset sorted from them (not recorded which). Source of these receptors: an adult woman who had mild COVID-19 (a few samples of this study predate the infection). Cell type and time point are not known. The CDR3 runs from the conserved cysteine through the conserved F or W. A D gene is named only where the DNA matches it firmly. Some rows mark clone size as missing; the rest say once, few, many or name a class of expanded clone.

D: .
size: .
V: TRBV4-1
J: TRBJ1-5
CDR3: CASSQVQGRAQHF
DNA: TGCGCCAGCAGCCAAGTCCAGGGCAGGGCCCAGCATTTT

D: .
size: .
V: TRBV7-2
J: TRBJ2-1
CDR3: CASSLFRLENNEQFF
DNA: TGTGCCAGCAGCTTATTCAGACTAGAAAACAATGAGCAGTTCTTC

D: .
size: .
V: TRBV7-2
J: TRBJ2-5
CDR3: CASSFGTSQETQYF
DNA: TGTGCCAGCAGCTTTGGGACCTCTCAAGAGACCCAGTACTTC

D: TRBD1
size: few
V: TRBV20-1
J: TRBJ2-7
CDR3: CSARSATGGYEQYF
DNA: TGCAGTGCTAGATCGGCGACAGGGGGCTACGAGCAGTACTTC

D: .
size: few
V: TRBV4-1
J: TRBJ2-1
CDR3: CASSQDLSGQANEQFF
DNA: TGCGCCAGCAGCCAAGATCTTTCAGGGCAGGCGAATGAGCAGTTCTTC

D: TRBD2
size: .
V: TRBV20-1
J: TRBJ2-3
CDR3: CSAPIPPGGSVVYF
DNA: TGCAGTGCTCCAATCCCCCCTGGCGGGAGTGTCGTGTATTTT

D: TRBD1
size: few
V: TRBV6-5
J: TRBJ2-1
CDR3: CASRWTGGTGYNEQFF
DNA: TGTGCCAGCAGGTGGACAGGGGGGACGGGCTACAATGAGCAGTTCTTC

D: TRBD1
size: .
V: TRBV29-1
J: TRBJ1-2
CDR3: CSVEAGGYGYTF
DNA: TGCAGCGTTGAAGCAGGGGGGTATGGCTACACCTTC

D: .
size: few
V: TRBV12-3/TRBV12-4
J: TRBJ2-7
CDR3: CASSKRGAAYEQYF
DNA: TGTGCCAGCAGCAAAAGGGGGGCTGCCTACGAGCAGTACTTC

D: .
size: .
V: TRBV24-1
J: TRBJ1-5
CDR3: CATSDRAGFQPQHF
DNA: TGTGCCACCAGTGACAGAGCAGGGTTTCAGCCCCAGCATTTT

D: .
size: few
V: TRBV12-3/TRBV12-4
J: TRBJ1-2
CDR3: CASSYIANYGYTF
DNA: TGTGCCAGCAGCTACATAGCTAACTATGGCTACACCTTC

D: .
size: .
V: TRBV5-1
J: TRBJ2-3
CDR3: CASSFSGTPSGDTQYF
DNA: TGCGCCAGCAGCTTCTCCGGGACACCTTCGGGGGATACGCAGTATTTT

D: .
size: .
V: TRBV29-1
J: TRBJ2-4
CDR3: CSVTLEGIQYF
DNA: TGCAGCGTTACCTTAGAGGGCATTCAGTACTTC

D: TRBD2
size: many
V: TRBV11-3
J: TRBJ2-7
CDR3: CASSARGLAGGSYEQYF
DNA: TGTGCCAGCAGCGCAAGGGGACTAGCGGGAGGAAGCTACGAGCAGTACTTC

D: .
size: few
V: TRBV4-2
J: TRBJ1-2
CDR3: CASSQMNRDRGYTF
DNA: TGTGCCAGCAGCCAAATGAACAGGGACCGGGGCTACACCTTC

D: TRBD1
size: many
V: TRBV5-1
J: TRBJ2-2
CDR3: CASSYTDRASGELFF
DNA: TGCGCCAGCAGCTACACGGACAGGGCGTCCGGGGAGCTGTTTTTT

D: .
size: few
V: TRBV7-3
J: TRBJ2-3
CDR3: CASSLTHNGDTQYF
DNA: TGTGCCAGCAGCTTAACGCATAATGGAGATACGCAGTATTTT

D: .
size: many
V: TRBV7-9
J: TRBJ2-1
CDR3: CASSLGGNGKNEQFF
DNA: TGTGCCAGCAGCTTAGGAGGGAACGGAAAAAATGAGCAGTTCTTC

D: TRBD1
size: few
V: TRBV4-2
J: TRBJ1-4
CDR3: CASSQVTGGLDEKLFF
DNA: TGTGCCAGCAGCCAAGTGACAGGGGGCTTGGATGAAAAACTGTTTTTT

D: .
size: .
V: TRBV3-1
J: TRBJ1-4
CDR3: CASSQSDKLFF
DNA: TGTGCCAGCAGCCAGTCAGACAAACTGTTTTTT

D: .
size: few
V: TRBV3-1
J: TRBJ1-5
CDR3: CASSRQGTQPQHF
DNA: TGTGCCAGCAGCCGGCAGGGGACTCAGCCCCAGCATTTT

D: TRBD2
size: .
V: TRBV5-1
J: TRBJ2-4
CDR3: CASSPGLAGDIQYF
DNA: TGCGCCAGCAGCCCGGGACTAGCGGGAGACATTCAGTACTTC

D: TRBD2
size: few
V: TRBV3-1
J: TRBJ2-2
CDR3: CASSQETGGDTGELFF
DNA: TGTGCCAGCAGCCAAGAGACGGGAGGAGACACCGGGGAGCTGTTTTTT

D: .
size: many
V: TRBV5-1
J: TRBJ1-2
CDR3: CASSLLVQDYGYTF
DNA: TGCGCCAGCAGCTTGTTGGTCCAGGACTATGGCTACACCTTC

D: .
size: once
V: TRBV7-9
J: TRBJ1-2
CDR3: CASSLGSGGVYGYTF
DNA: TGTGCCAGCAGCTTAGGTTCCGGTGGAGTCTATGGCTACACCTTC

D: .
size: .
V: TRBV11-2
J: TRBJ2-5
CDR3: CASSLGPPGTQYF
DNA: TGTGCCAGCAGCTTAGGACCCCCCGGGACCCAGTACTTC

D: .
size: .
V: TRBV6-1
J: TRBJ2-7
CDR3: CASSEEAVYVYEQYF
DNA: TGTGCCAGCAGTGAAGAGGCAGTCTATGTCTACGAGCAGTACTTC

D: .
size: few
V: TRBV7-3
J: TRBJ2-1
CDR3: CASSLSQTSYNEQFF
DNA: TGTGCCAGCAGCTTAAGCCAGACATCCTACAATGAGCAGTTCTTC

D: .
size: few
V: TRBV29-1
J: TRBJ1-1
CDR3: CSVGSPHNIRKTEAFF
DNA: TGCAGCGTTGGTTCTCCGCACAACATTCGGAAAACTGAAGCTTTCTTT

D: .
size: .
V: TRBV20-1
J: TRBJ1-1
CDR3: CSAREVFEAFF
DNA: TGCAGTGCTAGGGAGGTGTTTGAAGCTTTCTTT

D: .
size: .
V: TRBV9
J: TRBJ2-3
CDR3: CASSVEGDSDTQYF
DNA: TGTGCCAGCAGCGTAGAGGGAGACTCAGATACGCAGTATTTT

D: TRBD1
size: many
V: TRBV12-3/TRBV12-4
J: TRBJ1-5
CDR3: CASSRGTGNQPQHF
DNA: TGTGCCAGCAGTAGGGGGACAGGGAATCAGCCCCAGCATTTT

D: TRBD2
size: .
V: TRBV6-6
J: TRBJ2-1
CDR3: CASSYSPGGGEQFF
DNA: TGTGCCAGCAGTTACTCTCCCGGGGGGGGTGAGCAGTTCTTC

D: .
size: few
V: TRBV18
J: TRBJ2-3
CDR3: CASSLELRAYTDTQYF
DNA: TGTGCCAGCTCACTAGAGTTGCGGGCCTACACAGATACGCAGTATTTT

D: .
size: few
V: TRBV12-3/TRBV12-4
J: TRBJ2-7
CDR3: CASSRQGTNEQYF
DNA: TGTGCCAGCAGCAGGCAGGGGACCAACGAGCAGTACTTC

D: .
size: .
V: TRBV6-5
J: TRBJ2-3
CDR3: CASSMQKTSTDTQYF
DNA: TGTGCCAGCAGTATGCAAAAGACTAGCACAGATACGCAGTATTTT

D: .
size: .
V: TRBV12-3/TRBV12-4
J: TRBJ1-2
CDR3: CASSLDNWAGYGYTF
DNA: TGTGCCAGCAGTTTGGACAACTGGGCGGGCTATGGCTACACCTTC

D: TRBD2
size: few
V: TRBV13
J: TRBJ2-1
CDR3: CASSSSGTSGYNEQFF
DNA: TGTGCCAGCAGCTCGTCCGGGACTAGCGGGTACAATGAGCAGTTCTTC

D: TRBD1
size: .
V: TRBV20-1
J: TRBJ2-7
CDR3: CSAHKAGTGGDGQYF
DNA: TGCAGTGCTCATAAAGCCGGGACAGGGGGCGACGGGCAGTACTTC

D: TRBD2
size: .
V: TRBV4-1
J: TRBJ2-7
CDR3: CASSPIAGGSDYEQYF
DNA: TGCGCCAGCAGCCCCATAGCGGGGGGCTCTGACTACGAGCAGTACTTC

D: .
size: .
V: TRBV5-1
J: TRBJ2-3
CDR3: CASSLFLGGTDTQYF
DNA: TGCGCCAGCAGCTTGTTTTTAGGGGGCACAGATACGCAGTATTTT

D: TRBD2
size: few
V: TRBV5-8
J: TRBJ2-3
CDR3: CASSRLARSTDTQYF
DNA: TGTGCCAGCAGCCGACTAGCGCGGAGCACAGATACGCAGTATTTT

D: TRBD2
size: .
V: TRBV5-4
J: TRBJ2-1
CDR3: CASSHRRVAGGSEQFF
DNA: TGTGCCAGCAGCCACCGGAGGGTAGCGGGGGGGTCTGAGCAGTTCTTC

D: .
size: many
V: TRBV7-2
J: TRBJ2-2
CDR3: CASSLEAGELFF
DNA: TGTGCCAGCAGCTTAGAGGCCGGGGAGCTGTTTTTT

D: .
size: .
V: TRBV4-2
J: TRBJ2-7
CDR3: CASAQEKLAYEQYF
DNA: TGTGCCAGCGCTCAAGAAAAACTAGCCTACGAGCAGTACTTC

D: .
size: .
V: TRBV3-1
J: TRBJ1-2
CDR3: CASSQVGLVGYTF
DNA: TGTGCCAGCAGCCAAGTTGGTCTTGTGGGGTACACCTTC

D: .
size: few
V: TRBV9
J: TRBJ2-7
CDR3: CASSVESGTSYEQYF
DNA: TGTGCCAGCAGCGTAGAGTCAGGGACCTCCTACGAGCAGTACTTC

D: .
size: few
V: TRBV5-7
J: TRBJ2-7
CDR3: CASSLVPRGPYEQYF
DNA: TGTGCCAGCAGCTTGGTGCCAAGGGGCCCCTACGAGCAGTACTTC

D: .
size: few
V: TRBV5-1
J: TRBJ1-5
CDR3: CASSFGPDQPQHF
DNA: TGCGCCAGCAGCTTTGGGCCCGATCAGCCCCAGCATTTT

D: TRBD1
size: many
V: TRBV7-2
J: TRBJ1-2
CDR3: CASSLAPPGQGFGGYTF
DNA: TGTGCCAGCAGCTTAGCCCCTCCGGGACAGGGATTCGGTGGCTACACCTTC

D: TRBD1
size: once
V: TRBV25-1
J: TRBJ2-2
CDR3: CASSESSGTGVTGELFF
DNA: TGTGCCAGCAGTGAATCGTCCGGGACAGGCGTCACCGGGGAGCTGTTTTTT